One sample yielded the 2 T cell receptor beta chains listed below, sequenced in a study of shared clonotypes between healthy human individuals (dated by TCRdb to the early 2020s). The library came from the immunoSEQ multiplex PCR assay. TCRdb obtained this table from immuneACCESS and retained in-frame rearrangements with V and J assigned. These tables miss some clones; where compared with another copy, unresolved V genes account for less than half of the shortfall, and the remainder is unexplained. In this sample the table shows about 2.3 million clones, approximately 93% of which occur a single time. The top ten clones comprise about 0.39% of the sample. Material for sequencing was naive CD4+ T cells from PBMCs. This specimen's cell subset or site label, per the study, means: CD45RA+ positively selected. These receptors were taken from a man younger than 35 in good health. Some clones in this sample may be carry-over from other donors' samples.

CDR3 in amino acids: CASSLVTRDTDTQYF. Here the CDR3 DNA reads TGCGCCAGCAGCTTGGTGACAAGAGACACAGATACGCAGTATTTT. This rearrangement joins TRBV5-1 to TRBJ2-3; the D is unclear. V was shortened by 0 bases and J by 2 bases, with 10 bases between the two germline ends. CDR1 and CDR2 from the germline V gene are SGHRS and YFSETQ. The CDR3 consists of 15 residues.

This clone was seen a handful of times. The chain combines TRBV2 with TRBJ1-5; no definite D call. Trimming stripped 2 bases from V and 7 bases from J, with 6 bases between. Germline-derived CDR1 and CDR2 are SNHLY and FYNNEI. CDR3 size: 12 residues. The CDR3 DNA follows: TGTGCCAGCAGTGAACTGGCACAGCCCCAGCATTTT. Its protein is CASSELAQPQHF.